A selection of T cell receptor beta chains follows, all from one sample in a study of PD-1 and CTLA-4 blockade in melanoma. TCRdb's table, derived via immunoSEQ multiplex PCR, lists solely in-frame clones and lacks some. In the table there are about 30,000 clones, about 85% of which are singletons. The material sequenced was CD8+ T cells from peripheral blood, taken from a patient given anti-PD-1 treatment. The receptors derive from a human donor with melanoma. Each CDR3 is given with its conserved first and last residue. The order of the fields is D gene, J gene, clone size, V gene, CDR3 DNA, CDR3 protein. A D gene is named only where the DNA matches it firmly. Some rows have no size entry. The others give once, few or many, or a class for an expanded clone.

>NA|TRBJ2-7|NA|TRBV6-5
TGTGCCAGCAGTTTAGGTCTAGGCAACTCCTACGAGCAGTACTTC
CASSLGLGNSYEQYF
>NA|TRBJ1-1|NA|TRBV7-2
TGTGCCAGCAGCTCTGGAAGTGGGGGCACTGAAGCTTTCTTT
CASSSGSGGTEAFF
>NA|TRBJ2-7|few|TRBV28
TGTGCCAGCAGTTTATTAGAGAACTACGAGCAGTACTTC
CASSLLENYEQYF
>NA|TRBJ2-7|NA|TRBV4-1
TGCGCCAGCAGCCAAGTCGGACCGTACGAGCAGTACTTC
CASSQVGPYEQYF
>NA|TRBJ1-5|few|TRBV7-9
TGTGCCAGCAGCAAAGGGGGCAATCAGCCCCAGCATTTT
CASSKGGNQPQHF
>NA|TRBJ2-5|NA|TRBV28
TGTGCCAGCAGTTTAAGCAGGCAAGAGACCCAGTACTTC
CASSLSRQETQYF
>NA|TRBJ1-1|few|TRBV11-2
TGTGCCAGCAGCTTATTGGGCCTGACTGAAGCTTTCTTT
CASSLLGLTEAFF
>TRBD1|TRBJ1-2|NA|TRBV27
TGTGCCAGCAGTTTATCGGGGACAGGGACTGGCTACACCTTC
CASSLSGTGTGYTF
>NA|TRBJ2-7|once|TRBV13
TGTGCCAGCAGCTTAGGTGACAGGACCTACGAGCAGTACTTC
CASSLGDRTYEQYF
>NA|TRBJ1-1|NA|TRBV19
TGTGCCAGTAGTATAGGGACAAATGAAGCTTTCTTT
CASSIGTNEAFF
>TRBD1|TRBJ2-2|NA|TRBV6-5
TGTGCCAGCAGCGACAGGGTAGAGGACACCGGGGAGCTGTTTTTT
CASSDRVEDTGELFF
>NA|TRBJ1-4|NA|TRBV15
TGTGCCACCAGCGGAAGGAGGGAGGAAAGGGGAGAAAAACTGTTTTTT
CATSGRREERGEKLFF
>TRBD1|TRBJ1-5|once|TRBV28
TGTGCCAGCAGTTTAAACAGGGGGAATAATCAGCCCCAGCATTTT
CASSLNRGNNQPQHF
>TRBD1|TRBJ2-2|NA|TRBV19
TGTGCCAGTAGTGACCGGGACAGGGGGAACACCGGGGAGCTGTTTTTT
CASSDRDRGNTGELFF
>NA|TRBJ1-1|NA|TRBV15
TGTGCCACCAGCTACAAAAGGGGTGTCAACACTGAAGCTTTCTTT
CATSYKRGVNTEAFF
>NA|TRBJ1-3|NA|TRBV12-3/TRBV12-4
TGTGCCAGCGGGCGAAACACCATATATTTT
CASGRNTIYF
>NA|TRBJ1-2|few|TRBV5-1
TGCGCCAGCAGCTTTGGAGACGCCGACGGCTACACCTTC
CASSFGDADGYTF
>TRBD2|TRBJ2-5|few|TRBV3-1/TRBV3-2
TGTGCCAGCAGCCAAGCGACTAGCGGGGGGCAAGAGACCCAGTACTTC
CASSQATSGGQETQYF
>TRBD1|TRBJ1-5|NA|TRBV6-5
TGTGCCAGCAGTTACGCACAGGGGCTCGAGCCCCAGCATTTT
CASSYAQGLEPQHF
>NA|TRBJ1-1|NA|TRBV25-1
TGTGCCAGCCTTTCCCGAGGGGGCACTGAAGCTTTCTTT
CASLSRGGTEAFF
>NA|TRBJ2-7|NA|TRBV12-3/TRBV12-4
TGTGCCAGCAGTTTAGCTCCGTACGAGCAGTACTTC
CASSLAPYEQYF
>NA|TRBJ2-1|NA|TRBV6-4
TGTGCCAGCAGCCCCAGGCGGGAATCGCTACGCAATGAGCAGTTCTTC
CASSPRRESLRNEQFF
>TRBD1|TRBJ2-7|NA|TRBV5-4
TGTGCCAGCAGCAACGACAGGGGGTCCCACGAGCAGTACTTC
CASSNDRGSHEQYF
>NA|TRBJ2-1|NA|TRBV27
TGTGCCAGCAGTCGGGACTGGGGGAGCTACAATGAGCAGTTCTTC
CASSRDWGSYNEQFF
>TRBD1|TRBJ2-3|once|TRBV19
TGTGCCAGTAGTATCCTACAGGGGACCACAGATACGCAGTATTTT
CASSILQGTTDTQYF
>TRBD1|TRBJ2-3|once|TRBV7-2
TGTGCCAGCAGCCCTACAGGGGGCAAGTTAGATACGCAGTATTTT
CASSPTGGKLDTQYF
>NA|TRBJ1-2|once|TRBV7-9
TGTGCCAGCATTGGGGAGGGTAACTATGGCTACACCTTC
CASIGEGNYGYTF
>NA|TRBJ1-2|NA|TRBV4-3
TGCGCCAGCAGCCAACTAGGGGAGGATGGCTACACCTTC
CASSQLGEDGYTF
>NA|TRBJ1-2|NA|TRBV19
TGTGCCAGTACCCCCCCGGAGGGTATCTATGGCTACACCTTC
CASTPPEGIYGYTF
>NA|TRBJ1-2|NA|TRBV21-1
TGTGCCAGCAGCACTAACTATGGCTACACCTTC
CASSTNYGYTF
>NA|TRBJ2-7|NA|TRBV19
TGTGCCACCCTCGGACAGTCCTACGAGCAGTACTTC
CATLGQSYEQYF
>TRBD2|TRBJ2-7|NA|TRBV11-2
TGTGCCAGCAGCTTAGGCAGCGGGGATTTCTACGAGCAGTACTTC
CASSLGSGDFYEQYF
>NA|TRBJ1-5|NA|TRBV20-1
TGCAGTGCTAGTTCGGGGGGAAGGGGTTATGGCAATCAGCCCCAGCATTTT
CSASSGGRGYGNQPQHF
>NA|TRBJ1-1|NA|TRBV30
TGTGCCTGGAGTGAGTCGTGGCAGCGAGAGAAAGCTTTCTTT
CAWSESWQREKAFF
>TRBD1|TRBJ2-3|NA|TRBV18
TGTGCCAGCTCAACGACAGGGGGCCTCGGAGATACGCAGTATTTT
CASSTTGGLGDTQYF